The 15 T cell receptor beta chains below all came from one sample that was sequenced in a study of identifying expanded T cells in peripheral blood. Profiling relied on immunoSEQ multiplex PCR, and the TCRdb table lists in-frame clones only, not all of them. Of roughly 100,000 clones detected, approximately 89% appear once; the ten largest clones hold 13% to 15%. The sequenced sample was blood. The receptors were sampled from a person aged 18 to 70 in good health.

The CDR3 nucleotides read TGTGCCATCAGGAAGGGGATCGAGCAGTACTTC. Amino acids: CAIRKGIEQYF. The V and J genes are TRBV10-3 and TRBJ2-7; D is possibly TRBD1 (5 bases). The length of the CDR3 is 11 residues. With 6 bases removed from V and 6 bases from J, the gap between germline ends came to 9 bases. CDR1 ENHRY and CDR2 SYGVKD come from the germline V gene.

V is TRBV7-9 and J is TRBJ2-7; no clear D. The CDR3 runs to 13 residues. Germline assignment: CDR1 SEHNR and CDR2 FQNEAQ (reference sequence). V gave up 0 bases and J gave up 5 bases, with 8 bases separating them. CDR3 DNA: TGTGCCAGCAGCTTAGCAGGTAACGACGAGCAGTACTTC. It yields the protein CASSLAGNDEQYF.

V gene TRBV11-2 combines with J gene TRBJ2-3; possible D gene TRBD2, 7 bases. V lost 8 bases to trimming and J lost 2 bases, with 14 bases between them. CDR3 size: 14 residues. Germline CDR1 reads SGHAT; CDR2 reads FQNNGV. The CDR3 here is CASGGAEITDTQYF. CDR3 bases: TGTGCCAGCGGGGGGGCGGAGATCACAGATACGCAGTATTTT.

In DNA, the CDR3 is TGCGCCAGCAGCTTGGTGGCTAGCGGGGGGGCAGAGACCCAGTACTTC. This gives the protein CASSLVASGGAETQYF. V and J are TRBV5-1 and TRBJ2-5, with TRBD2 matching over 12 bases. V lost 0 bases and J lost 4; bases outside the gene matches: 4. In germline, CDR1 is SGHRS, CDR2 YFSETQ. There are 16 residues in the CDR3.

The chain links TRBV10-2 to TRBJ2-5, with D tentatively TRBD1 (6 bases). V was shortened by 6 bases and J by 5 bases, with 19 bases between the two germline ends. CDR1 is WSHSY and CDR2 is SAAADI in the germline V gene. The CDR3 is made up of 15 amino acids. DNA for the CDR3: TGCGCCAGCAGCGAACCGACAGGCCCCCGGGAGACCCAGTACTTC. It is translated as CASSEPTGPRETQYF.

This rearrangement joins TRBV29-1 to TRBJ2-5; D may be TRBD1 (5 bases). The germline CDR1 and CDR2 sequences are SQVTM and ANQGSEA. Trimming removed 3 bases from V and 0 bases from J, with 17 bases in between. The CDR3 covers 16 residues. The CDR3 sequence is CSVEVPGSKDQETQYF. In DNA, the CDR3 is TGCAGCGTTGAGGTACCAGGGTCCAAAGACCAAGAGACCCAGTACTTC.

J is TRBJ2-5 and V is TRBV6-5, with D hard to call. CDR1 and CDR2 from the germline V gene are MNHEY and SVGAGI. The CDR3 runs to 11 residues. Trimming left V 5 bases short and J 7 bases short, with 8 bases between. This CDR3 reads CASSGEGTQYF. CDR3 nucleotide sequence: TGTGCCAGCAGTGGTGAAGGGACCCAGTACTTC.

The chain is built from TRBV7-6 and TRBJ1-3; no clear D gene. The germline V gene has CDR1 SGHVS and CDR2 FNYEAQ. V was clipped by 2 bases and J by 4 bases, with 12 bases between them. The CDR3 spans 15 residues. CDR3 sequence: CASSLPHPRGNTIYF. The CDR3, as DNA: TGTGCCAGCAGCTTACCACACCCTCGCGGAAACACCATATATTTT.

V usage is TRBV25-1 and J usage is TRBJ2-5; TRBD2 agrees at 8 bases. V lost 3 bases, J lost 4 bases, and 7 bases stayed unmatched. Germline V gene lookup returns CDR1 MGHDK and CDR2 SYGVNS. CDR3 length: 15 residues. Written as DNA, the CDR3 is TGTGCCAGCAGTGACCCCGGGGGGGGCGCAGAGACCCAGTACTTC. This gives the protein CASSDPGGGAETQYF.

The chain joins TRBV27 to TRBJ2-1; D is ambiguous. This CDR3 has 12 amino acids. Trimming stripped 2 bases from V and 10 bases from J, with 9 bases between. Per germline, CDR1 MNHEY and CDR2 SMNVEV (reference sequence). The CDR3 loop is CASSLQLGEQFF. DNA of the CDR3: TGTGCCAGCAGTTTACAGCTGGGGGAGCAGTTCTTC.

This rearrangement joins TRBV27 to TRBJ2-1; D gene ambiguous. This CDR3 has 11 residues. Germline assignment: CDR1 MNHEY and CDR2 SMNVEV (reference sequence). Trimming cost V 5 bases and J 5 bases, with 4 bases left between them. The CDR3 sequence: CASSQHNEQFF. CDR3 coding DNA: TGTGCCAGCAGTCAACACAATGAGCAGTTCTTC.

This clone was detected only a few times. This chain links TRBV28 with TRBJ1-5, with a possible D match to TRBD1 (5 bases). CDR3 length equals 14 residues. Per germline, CDR1 MDHEN and CDR2 SYDVKM. V lost 6 bases, J lost 3 bases, and 12 bases lay in between. CDR3 protein: CASRSYRSNQPQHF. As DNA, the CDR3 is TGTGCCAGCAGGAGTTACAGGTCCAATCAGCCCCAGCATTTT.

The gene calls are TRBV12-5 and TRBJ2-1; D is perhaps TRBD2 (5 bases). CDR1 is LGHNT, CDR2 FRNRAP, per germline. Trimming took off 1 base at V and 10 bases at J, with 20 bases between the two ends. The CDR3 is made up of 16 amino acids. The CDR3 nucleotides read TGTGCTAGTGGTTTGGAGGTCTCACCCCGGAGAGGGGAGCAGTTCTTC. Amino acids: CASGLEVSPRRGEQFF.

The chain recombines TRBV13 with TRBJ2-7, with TRBD1 matching 9 bases. V was pared by 6 bases and J by 0 bases, with 6 bases of the junction left unmatched. Germline V CDR1 and CDR2: PRHDT, FYEKMQ (reference sequence). The CDR3 loop spans 15 amino acids. The CDR3 DNA sequence: TGTGCCAGCAGTGATCCGGGACAGGGCTCCTACGAGCAGTACTTC. This codes for CASSDPGQGSYEQYF.

The chain carries TRBV6-5 and TRBJ2-7; perhaps TRBD1 as D (7 bases). Germline V gene data show CDR1 as MNHEY and CDR2 as SVGAGI. CDR3 length equals 15 residues. V was cut by 5 bases and J by 3 bases, with 17 bases left in between. CDR3 residues: CASSPTLRGVYEQYF. For the CDR3, the DNA is TGTGCCAGCAGTCCAACCCTCAGGGGGGTCTACGAGCAGTACTTC.